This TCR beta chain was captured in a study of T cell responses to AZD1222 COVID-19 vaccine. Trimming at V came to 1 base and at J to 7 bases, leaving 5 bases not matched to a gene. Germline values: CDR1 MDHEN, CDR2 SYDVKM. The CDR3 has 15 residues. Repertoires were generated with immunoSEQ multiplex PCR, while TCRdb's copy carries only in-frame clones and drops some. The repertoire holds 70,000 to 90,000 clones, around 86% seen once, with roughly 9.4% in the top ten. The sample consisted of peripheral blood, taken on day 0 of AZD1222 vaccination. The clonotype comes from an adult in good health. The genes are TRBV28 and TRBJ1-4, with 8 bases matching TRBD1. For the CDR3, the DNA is TGTGCCAGCAGTTTATTAGGGACAGGCAGTGAAAAACTGTTTTTT. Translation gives CASSLLGTGSEKLFF.